The TCR beta chain described here comes from a study of blood T cells in healthy people across ages (dated by TCRdb to 2014 to 2015). Describing the broader study: In model experiments, template switching captured roughly one uniquely barcoded TCR beta cDNA molecule for every two T cells. To avoid experimental bias, donors of different ages were spread randomly across the sequencing lanes. For two donors (one aged 18 to 29 and one aged 80 or older), the study analyzed two additional independent replicas of 1 million unique cDNA reads from the same blood draw. Age-related changes in TCR beta repertoire diversity were measured in the study by deep sequencing normalized with unique cDNA molecular identifiers. The donors were divided into four age groups: young (average around 16 years), middle-aged (around 37), aged (roughly 60) and long-lived (about 84).

The library was built by means of 5' RACE. TCRdb records Illumina HiSeq 2500 as the sequencer. The second PCR ran for roughly 7 to 12 cycles and used a J-beta primer mix along with a sample-barcoded 5' primer. A unique molecular identifier was introduced onto each TCR beta cDNA molecule by a template-switch 5' adaptor carrying 12 random nucleotides. Each sample yielded at least 2.5 million CDR3-containing paired-end reads. First-strand cDNA was synthesized from all RNA with the Mint cDNA synthesis kit, primed by a TRBC-specific oligonucleotide. Following uracil-DNA glycosylase treatment, all cDNA underwent a first 18-cycle PCR with the universal primers M1SS and BC2_uni_R. The authors' analysis ran thus. Each sample was normalized by randomly selecting 1 million high-quality reads, each carrying a distinct molecular identifier. Reads sharing molecular identifiers were discarded rather than binned into consensus sequences. MiTCR, set to a Q25 quality threshold and the strictest error-elimination algorithm, was used for CDR3 identification, clonotype clustering and error correction. A nonparametric unseen species model using Euler transformation provided a lower-bound estimate of total TCR beta diversity. TCRdb itself trimmed the public reads at Q25 with fastp, ran MiXCR and retained productive beta chains. Rows with a matching CDR3 protein are joined into one entry that keeps the most common DNA and genes. Here the V and J calls rest on TCRdb's processing, not on the authors' analysis. The sample profile shows 800,000 to 950,000 distinct CDR3 sequences; roughly 43% of them were found once. The ten largest clones take up 13% of the sample.

The 39 donors, aged about 6 to 95 years, were systemically healthy Caucasian individuals from Russia. Approximately 10 milliliters of peripheral blood were collected from each donor into EDTA-treated Vacutainer tubes. PBMCs were isolated by Ficoll-Paque density-gradient centrifugation, with at least 7 million obtained per sample. Total RNA, at least 6 micrograms per sample, was extracted from PBMCs with Trizol reagent. The percentages of naive CD45RAhigh/CD27high T cells were determined by flow cytometry on a PBMC aliquot from every donor. From the cysteine up to the phenylalanine, the CDR3 has a length of 16 residues. The read is trimmed to its CDR3 DNA, 48 bases read in frame from base 1. CDR1 MNHEY and CDR2 SVGAGI are derived from the germline V gene. V is trimmed back by 6 bases and J by 0 bases, and the junction contains 6 bases that no gene match accounts for. The full study reports these points: Conclusive comparison of naive and antigen-experienced compartments was prevented by the profiling of bulk unsorted PBMCs. The percentage of naive T cells measured by flow cytometry correlated strongly with observed TCR beta diversity. Because the CMV infection status of the donors was unknown, age-related changes in expanded clonotypes may potentially have been confounded. Observed TCR beta diversity per million T cells fell roughly linearly with age, and a significant reduction was already apparent by age around 40. Estimates of total diversity based on one million sequenced T cells were considered lower bounds and underestimates. Compared with the aged group, the long-lived group had more naive CD4+ T cells, fewer expanded clones and increased TCR diversity, suggesting age selection.

This clonotype was seen a handful of times. Its antigen remains unidentified. No base quality values were provided; no much bigger clone lies one nucleotide off. This receptor was obtained from a young man in good health. This chain is built from TRBV6-5 and TRBJ2-5; 11 junctional bases match TRBD2. Sample: blood. The nucleotides read TGTGCCAGCAGGAGAACTAGCGGGGGCTACCAAGAGACCCAGTACTTC. Its coded protein is CASRRTSGGYQETQYF.